Following are 23 T cell receptor beta chains from one sample sequenced in a study of blood T cells in healthy people across ages. The use of a sample-barcoded 5' primer and a J-beta primer mix characterized a second PCR of 7 to 11 cycles. A single record per CDR3 protein comes from TCRdb applying MiXCR to the 5' RACE reads. The table lists hundreds of thousands of distinct CDR3 sequences, roughly half of them singletons. Sequenced input: blood. The receptors derive from an elderly woman in good health.

This clonotype was seen ten or more times. The chain employs TRBV2 and TRBJ2-4; TRBD1 matches at 7 bases. V was pared by 4 bases and J by 5 bases, with 5 bases of the junction left unmatched. The CDR3 spans 14 residues. The germline CDR1 and CDR2 sequences are SNHLY and FYNNEI. The CDR3 reads CASSGERGQNIQYF. CDR3 nucleotide sequence: TGTGCCAGCAGTGGGGAGAGGGGGCAAAACATTCAGTACTTC.

V gene TRBV29-1 combines with J gene TRBJ2-1, with a possible D match to TRBD2 (6 bases). Germline V gene sequence: CDR1 SQVTM, CDR2 ANQGSEA. V lost 3 bases and J 6 bases, leaving 21 bases between the germline ends. This CDR3 region has 16 residues. CDR3 residues: CSVDGVGGTSGNEQFF. CDR3 nucleotide sequence: TGCAGCGTTGATGGAGTGGGGGGAACTTCAGGCAATGAGCAGTTCTTC.

This clonotype was found many times. J is TRBJ1-5 and V is TRBV12-3 or TRBV12-4, with D uncertain. The CDR3 is 11 residues long. The V end was cut by 2 bases, the J end by 4 bases, with 0 bases between. In nucleotides, the CDR3 is TGTGCCAGCAGTTTAAATCAGCCCCAGCATTTT. Protein product: CASSLNQPQHF.

The rearrangement links TRBV20-1 to TRBJ2-4; TRBD2 agrees at 11 bases. The J call may not be correct, given that the DNA end is closer to TRBJ2-5. In germline, CDR1 is DFQATT, CDR2 SNEGSKA (reference sequence). This CDR3 is built from 15 residues. CDR3: CSALRLAGIQETQYF. DNA of the CDR3: TGCAGTGCTCTCCGACTAGCGGGGATTCAAGAGACCCAGTACTTC.

CDR3 in DNA: TGCGCCAGCCGCCTCGGGGGCTTGAACACTGAAGCTTTCTTT. Translating gives CASRLGGLNTEAFF. The gene calls are TRBV10-2 and TRBJ1-1; TRBD1 might be the D (6 bases). The CDR3 consists of 14 residues. Germline CDR1 and CDR2: WSHSY and SAAADI. V was cut by 8 bases and J by 0 bases, with 13 bases left in between.

About this clonotype: A read error may explain this, as a much larger clone is one base away. The chain combines TRBV15 with TRBJ2-1; D is uncertain. The CDR3 spans 17 residues. The ends were cut back, 0 bases at V and 0 bases at J, with 12 bases in the middle. Germline CDR1 is LNHNV and CDR2 is YYDKDF (reference sequence). For the CDR3, the DNA is TGTGCCACCAGCAGAGATGGGCCCCCGAGCTCCTACAATGAGCAGTTCTTC. This encodes CATSRDGPPSSYNEQFF.

This clonotype was counted a few times. CDR3 sequence: CASSLRDRYTEAFF. CDR3 DNA sequence: TGTGCCAGCAGTCTCCGGGACAGGTACACTGAAGCTTTCTTT. This rearrangement joins TRBV27 to TRBJ1-1, with TRBD1 matching over 8 bases. The CDR3 consists of 14 residues. Germline CDR1 reads MNHEY; CDR2 reads SMNVEV (reference sequence). J lost 3 bases, V lost 5 bases, and 5 bases had no gene match.

The chain recombines TRBV6-6 with TRBJ1-6; TRBD1 is a possible D gene (5 bases). Germline V gene lookup returns CDR1 MNHNY and CDR2 SVGAGI (reference sequence). Between the trimmed V and J ends, which lost 4 bases and 5 bases, there was a span of 9 bases. The CDR3 consists of 14 residues. In DNA form, the CDR3 reads TGTGCCAGCAGTTTGGAGACAGATAATTCACCCCTCCACTTT. This encodes CASSLETDNSPLHF.

This chain joins TRBV12-3 or TRBV12-4 and TRBJ2-1, with D tentatively TRBD1 (6 bases). V lost 8 bases to trimming and J lost 3 bases, with 17 bases between them. This CDR3 region has 15 residues. The chain's CDR3 is CASGATDRHYNEQFF. CDR3 sequence (DNA): TGTGCCAGCGGAGCGACCGACAGGCACTACAATGAGCAGTTCTTC.

This clonotype was recorded at least ten times. V and J are TRBV5-6 and TRBJ2-5; the match to TRBD1 covers 8 bases. The CDR3 has 16 amino acids. CDR1 and CDR2 (germline): SGHDT, YYEEEE. Trimming removed 3 bases from V and 4 bases from J; junction bases left unmatched: 11. For the CDR3, the DNA is TGTGCCAGCAGCTCTCCTCCGCAGGGGGCTATAGAGACCCAGTACTTC. Protein: CASSSPPQGAIETQYF.

The chain combines TRBV27 with TRBJ2-1, with TRBD2 identical over 7 bases. This CDR3 comprises 16 residues. V shed 7 bases, J shed 3 bases, and the junction held 12 bases outside the gene matches. Germline V gene data show CDR1 as MNHEY and CDR2 as SMNVEV (reference sequence). DNA of the CDR3: TGTGCCAGCACCACAACCACCGGGACTATCTACAATGAGCAGTTCTTC. As protein: CASTTTTGTIYNEQFF.

The chain couples TRBV15 to TRBJ2-7; D remains unclear. The CDR3 consists of 14 residues. Germline loops: CDR1 LNHNV, CDR2 YYDKDF (reference sequence). V lost 2 bases to trimming and J lost 2 bases, with 10 bases between them. The CDR3 reads CATSRILTTYEQYF. The CDR3, as DNA: TGTGCCACCAGCAGAATCCTAACTACCTACGAGCAGTACTTC.

This chain uses TRBV25-1 with TRBJ1-1; D is unclear. The ends were cut back, 6 bases at V and 4 bases at J, with 18 bases in the middle. The CDR3 has 15 residues. From germline, CDR1 is MGHDK and CDR2 SYGVNS. The CDR3: CASSDSSRVVTEAFF. CDR3 DNA: TGTGCCAGCAGCGATTCTTCGAGGGTTGTCACTGAAGCTTTCTTT.

This clonotype was picked up many times. This sequence joins TRBV20-1 and TRBJ2-1; 13 positions match TRBD2. J gave up 0 bases and V 5 bases, and 7 bases lay outside the gene matches. CDR3 size: 17 residues. In germline, CDR1 is DFQATT, CDR2 SNEGSKA (reference sequence). DNA for the CDR3: TGCAGTGCTCCGACTAGCGGGGGGCGAAGCTCCTACAATGAGCAGTTCTTC. It translates to CSAPTSGGRSSYNEQFF.

This clonotype was observed at least ten times. This chain links TRBV2 with TRBJ2-5, with unresolved D. The CDR3 runs 12 residues. The germline V and J ends were trimmed by 6 bases and 5 bases, with 10 bases remaining between them. In germline, CDR1 is SNHLY, CDR2 FYNNEI. In DNA form, the CDR3 reads TGTGCCAGCAGAGAAAACGCCGAGACCCAGTACTTC. Translation: CASRENAETQYF.

This clonotype has a count of ten or more. The chain uses TRBV7-9 and TRBJ2-7; the D is unclear. Trimming shortened V by 1 base and J by 0 bases, and 10 bases separated the two germline ends. The length of the CDR3 is 15 residues. CDR1 is SEHNR and CDR2 is FQNEAQ in the germline V gene (reference sequence). The CDR3 nucleotides read TGTGCCAGCAGCTTAGGACTGGTTAGCTCCTACGAGCAGTACTTC. Translated, it gives CASSLGLVSSYEQYF.

The rearrangement uses TRBV29-1 and TRBJ2-6; no firm D call. Trimming pared 1 base from V and 1 base from J, leaving 11 bases between. Germline V gene lookup returns CDR1 SQVTM and CDR2 ANQGSEA. This CDR3 has 16 amino acids. CDR3 DNA sequence: TGCAGCGTTGAAGCCGGCCCCCCGTCTGGGGCCAACGTCCTGACTTTC. It yields the protein CSVEAGPPSGANVLTF.

This clonotype was detected ten times or more. The rearrangement links TRBV28 to TRBJ1-4, with D uncertain. The V end lost 7 bases, the J end lost 5 bases, and 20 bases lay between the germline ends. The CDR3 runs 16 residues. CDR1 and CDR2 (germline): MDHEN, SYDVKM. The CDR3 coding sequence is TGTGCCAGCAATGGAGGACGGAGCCTTAGGAATGAAAAACTGTTTTTT. Residues: CASNGGRSLRNEKLFF.

The V call is TRBV30, the J call TRBJ2-5; tentative D call: TRBD1 (6 bases). The J call is in doubt because the DNA end fits TRBJ2-7 better. The CDR3 consists of 11 residues. Germline V gene lookup returns CDR1 GTSNPN and CDR2 SVGIG (reference sequence). As DNA, the CDR3 is TGTGCCGGGGGCCAACCCTACGAGCAGTACTTC. Its translation: CAGGQPYEQYF.

This clonotype was counted at least ten times. This rearrangement joins TRBV5-1 to TRBJ2-5, with D perhaps matching TRBD2 (6 bases). The CDR3 contains 13 residues. The V end was cut by 3 bases, the J end by 3 bases, with 9 bases between. CDR1 and CDR2 from the germline V gene are SGHRS and YFSETQ. Written as DNA, the CDR3 is TGCGCCAGCAGCTGGGACTTCGAAGAGACCCAGTACTTC. Translated: CASSWDFEETQYF.

The chain uses TRBV6-5 and TRBJ2-7, with unresolved D. With 6 bases removed from V and 1 base from J, the gap between germline ends came to 7 bases. The CDR3 sequence is 12 residues long. Germline lookup yields CDR1 MNHEY and CDR2 SVGAGI. This CDR3 reads CASRRQSYEQYF. As DNA, the CDR3 is TGTGCCAGCAGGCGGCAGTCCTACGAGCAGTACTTC.

Comment on this clonotype: A much larger clone differs by one base, so this may be a read error. The genes are TRBV12-3 or TRBV12-4 and TRBJ2-5; 8 positions match TRBD2. CDR3 length: 16 residues. CDR3 coding DNA: TGTGCCAGCAGGGAGGGAATAGCGGGGCTTCGGGAGACCCTGTACTTC. This sequence encodes CASREGIAGLRETLYF.

This rearrangement joins TRBV2 to TRBJ2-2; D possibly corresponds to TRBD1 (6 bases). Germline CDR1 SNHLY, CDR2 FYNNEI. V was shortened by 4 bases and J by 6 bases, with 12 bases between the two germline ends. The CDR3 is made up of 14 amino acids. The CDR3, as DNA: TGTGCCAGCAGTGGGCAGGGGAAGGCCGGGGAGCTGTTTTTT. This sequence encodes CASSGQGKAGELFF.